This T cell receptor (beta chain) was profiled in a study of shared clonotypes between healthy human individuals. At the level of the study: A donor's plate count was three for CD4 naive and three for CD4 memory; CD8 naive had two and CD8 memory one.

Details on this clone: The antigen is unknown.

Data came from immunoSEQ multiplex PCR; TCRdb stores just in-frame clones and leaves some out. The sample has around 2,000,000 clones, 85% to 95% seen once. Donors were healthy HIV-negative adults without recent acute infections or vaccinations. Every donor was a Caucasian adult from Nashville, Tennessee. CDR1 MNHEY and CDR2 SMNVEV come from the germline V gene (reference sequence). Trimming pared 8 bases from V and 6 bases from J, leaving 11 bases between. The CDR3 covers 13 residues. Points from the study as a whole: Only blood was sampled; tissue repertoires likely differ.

The V call is TRBV27, the J call TRBJ1-6; no reliable D call. The material sequenced was naive CD4+ T cells sorted from blood. Stated subset: CD45RA+ positively selected. The sequence was obtained from a man between 18 and 35 years old in good health. The CDR3 sequence: CASSEQPNSPLHF. CDR3 bases: TGTGCCAGCTCTGAACAGCCTAATTCACCCCTCCACTTT.